This is a list of T cell receptor beta chains from one sample in a study of T cell responses to AZD1222 COVID-19 vaccine. Only in-frame clones appear in the TCRdb table, and some are missing; sequencing was by immunoSEQ multiplex PCR. There are about 160,000 clones in the sample; 91% occur only once, and 1.5% to 2% lies in the top ten. This sample comprised peripheral blood, obtained on day 0 of AZD1222 vaccination. The receptors derive from an adult in good health. Both conserved end residues are part of each CDR3.

j_call v_call cdr3_aa
TRBJ1-1 TRBV5-1 CASSSRDGGTEAFF
TRBJ1-1 TRBV12-3/TRBV12-4 CASSFDGYTEAFF
TRBJ1-3 TRBV30 CAWNRGVGNTIYF
TRBJ2-1 TRBV24-1 CATSDRTGKAYEQFF
TRBJ2-7 TRBV30 CAWKGTRSSYEQYF
TRBJ1-5 TRBV19 CASSIRQGEGNQPQHF
TRBJ2-7 TRBV7-8 CASSTWDRGGYEQYF
TRBJ2-3 TRBV29-1 CSVERDRGRDTQYF
TRBJ1-3 TRBV5-1 CASSLEASVPDTIYF
TRBJ1-2 TRBV27 CASSHISDRLYGYTF
TRBJ1-1 TRBV5-1 CARDDRNTEAFF
TRBJ2-1 TRBV7-9 CASSHPDQPVHNEQFF
TRBJ2-7 TRBV19 CASSIYGKDEQYF
TRBJ1-1 TRBV20-1 CSASFEFSRERLSEAFF
TRBJ2-1 TRBV11-3 CASSLVGGRNEQFF
TRBJ1-1 TRBV5-1 CASCGPGNTEAFF
TRBJ2-4 TRBV9 CASSIDPDIPRWGAKNIQYF
TRBJ1-4 TRBV4-3 CASSQGQGANEKLFF
TRBJ1-1 TRBV11-2 CASSVGTGNTEAFF
TRBJ1-2 TRBV6-5 CASSYLGTVDHYGYTF
TRBJ1-1 TRBV27 CAIKSSAQTEAFF
TRBJ2-3 TRBV5-4 CASSFWTGSADTQYF
TRBJ1-2 TRBV6-2/TRBV6-3 CASSFGARYGYTF
TRBJ2-2 TRBV10-3 CAISANRELFF
TRBJ2-3 TRBV5-1 CASSQGLAEADTQYF
TRBJ1-1 TRBV7-2 CASSLGPAFEAFF
TRBJ2-3 TRBV7-2 CASSLVASPADTQYF
TRBJ1-2 TRBV5-4 CASSWRQGARGYTF
TRBJ2-1 TRBV29-1 CSVEGQGASYNEQFF
TRBJ1-6 TRBV10-3 CAISETDTQGNSPLHF
TRBJ2-7 TRBV9 CASSVAGQGTYEQYF
TRBJ1-1 TRBV9 CASSSNPNTEAFF
TRBJ2-6 TRBV27 CASSLDPSWANVLTF
TRBJ2-7 TRBV14 CASSPYAYEQYF
TRBJ2-1 TRBV19 CASSISRGLQDEQFF
TRBJ1-1 TRBV5-1 CASRTGVNTEAFF
TRBJ1-2 TRBV5-1 CASAGTGGYGYTF
TRBJ1-3 TRBV6-1 CASSDSRFGNTIYF
TRBJ2-7 TRBV7-9 CASTKSTESYEQYF
TRBJ1-2 TRBV5-1 CASSLEGAGYGYTF
TRBJ2-7 TRBV10-2 CASSEPRASGGPTGEQYF
TRBJ1-6 TRBV6-6 CASTEVPSRSPLHF
TRBJ1-2 TRBV7-2 CASSLGRDRVGYGYTF
TRBJ1-4 TRBV19 CASRVISNEKLFF
TRBJ2-7 TRBV7-9 CASSLEGTAYEQYF
TRBJ1-6 TRBV5-1 CASSRGTDLDSYNSPLHF
TRBJ2-4 TRBV6-6 CASSYRTGKNIQYF
TRBJ2-1 TRBV5-4 CASSPRGYNEQFF
TRBJ2-1 TRBV6-5 CASKGFSYNEQFF
TRBJ1-6 TRBV6-5 CASSLEADSPLHF
TRBJ2-7 TRBV5-1 CASRPRDRNYEQYF
TRBJ1-3 TRBV14 CASSPWVGAENTIYF
TRBJ1-1 TRBV6-5 CATRLGDENTEAFF
TRBJ1-2 TRBV27 CASSLLAGDRVGYGYTF
TRBJ1-4 TRBV28 CASSLRGLEEKLFF